The 7 T cell receptor beta chains below all came from one sample that was sequenced in a study of tumor and adjacent non-tumor tissue in lung cancer. RNA was extracted from bulk tissue without any cell sorting. TCRbeta libraries were built with three rounds of nested PCR, modified from ARM-PCR. TCRdb redid the calling of the multiplex PCR reads with MiXCR, one entry per CDR3 protein. The sample shows 75,000 to 100,000 distinct CDR3 sequences, 67% of them seen only once. Sequences were obtained from lung tumor tissue. These receptors all stem from a man in his fifties or sixties with non-small cell lung cancer.

This clonotype appeared a few times. The CDR3 bases are TGTGCCAGCAGGGACCCTTATACTACAGGGAGATCCTACAATGAGCAGTTCTTC. Its protein is CASRDPYTTGRSYNEQFF. The J gene is TRBJ2-1, the V gene TRBV2, with a tentative D call TRBD1 (6 bases). Trimming took off 6 bases at V and 1 base at J, with 22 bases between the two ends. This CDR3 region has 18 residues. Germline V lookup: CDR1 SNHLY, CDR2 FYNNEI.

This clonotype was observed at least ten times. This chain joins TRBV20-1 and TRBJ2-3; D is ambiguous. Germline V gene sequence: CDR1 DFQATT, CDR2 SNEGSKA (reference sequence). The V end lost 3 bases, the J end lost 0 bases, and 10 bases lay between the germline ends. This CDR3 is 14 amino acids long. The CDR3 spells CSASPTASTDTQYF. The CDR3 DNA sequence: TGCAGTGCTAGTCCCACGGCGAGCACAGATACGCAGTATTTT.

This clonotype has a single count. V usage is TRBV5-1 and J usage is TRBJ1-1; 7 bases align to TRBD1. The CDR3 is 14 amino acids. V lost 4 bases to trimming and J lost 4 bases; unmatched junction nucleotides: 7. Germline V lookup: CDR1 SGHRS, CDR2 YFSETQ. The CDR3 loop is CASSGTVVATEAFF. CDR3 nucleotides: TGCGCCAGCAGCGGGACAGTCGTGGCCACTGAAGCTTTCTTT. The full variable domain, its missing parts supplied by reference TRBV5-1 and TRBJ1-1, is KAGVTQTPRYLIKTRGQQVTLSCSPISGHRSVSWYQQTPGQGLQFLFEYFSETQRNKGNFPGRFSGRQFSNSRSEMNVSTLELGDSALYLCASSGTVVATEAFFGQGTRLTVV.

A note on this clonotype: A much more abundant neighbour one base away suggests this may be a read error. V usage is TRBV19 and J usage is TRBJ2-5; D ambiguous. The CDR3 extends over 14 amino acids. Germline assignment: CDR1 LNHDA and CDR2 SQIVND (reference sequence). The V end lost 3 bases, the J end lost 0 bases, and 8 bases lay between the germline ends. The CDR3 sequence is CASSICPYQETQYF. The CDR3 nucleotides read TGTGCCAGTAGTATTTGCCCGTACCAAGAGACCCAGTACTTC.

A remark on this clonotype: A junction boundary mismatches the germline segment, possibly from a read error. The genes are TRBV6-2 or TRBV6-3 and TRBJ2-4, with D maybe TRBD1 (5 bases). CDR1 is MNHEY and CDR2 is SVGEGT in the germline V gene. This CDR3 contains 14 residues. The CDR3 DNA reads TGTGCCATCAGTTCTCCGTCCAGGGTAAACCTTCAGTACTTC. Amino acid sequence: CAISSPSRVNLQYF.

In its sample, this clonotype was seen a few times. This sequence joins TRBV11-2 and TRBJ2-3; no reliable D call. CDR3 size: 15 residues. Germline V gene lookup returns CDR1 SGHAT and CDR2 FQNNGV. V was shortened by 2 bases and J by 0 bases, with 9 bases between the two germline ends. The CDR3 protein is CASSLLSLSTDTQYF. The CDR3 DNA reads as TGTGCCAGCAGCTTACTATCCCTCAGCACAGATACGCAGTATTTT.

This clonotype was seen a few times. The chain recombines TRBV24-1 with TRBJ2-3; 10 bases fit TRBD2. The CDR3 runs 15 residues. V lost 7 bases to trimming and J lost 4 bases; unmatched junction nucleotides: 7. Germline loops: CDR1 KGHDR, CDR2 SFDVKD. CDR3 sequence reads: CATSNPSGSADTQYF. DNA of the CDR3: TGTGCCACCAGCAACCCTAGCGGGAGTGCAGATACGCAGTATTTT.